Presented here are 12 T cell receptor beta chains from one specimen sequenced in a study of spatial heterogeneity in lung cancer. Sample time point: sample taken at primary tumor resection. Unsorted whole RNA samples from tumor, nontumor lung or frozen PBMC were sequenced. TCRdb used MiXCR to reprocess the 5' RACE reads, holding one entry per CDR3 protein. This sample has approximately 81,000 distinct CDR3 sequences, with 10% to 15% found just once. The sequences come from PBMCs, collected at surgery. These receptors all come from a male donor with early-stage non-small cell lung cancer.

This chain connects TRBV5-1 to TRBJ1-1; D remains ambiguous. The germline V gene has CDR1 SGHRS and CDR2 YFSETQ. This CDR3 is 15 amino acids long. V shed 0 bases and J shed 6 bases, with 15 bases lying between them. CDR3 sequence (DNA): TGCGCCAGCAGCTTGGCCGCGCAGTTTCACGCTGAAGCTTTCTTT. Amino acid sequence: CASSLAAQFHAEAFF.

This rearrangement joins TRBV20-1 to TRBJ2-7; possibly TRBD1 for D (5 bases). The CDR3 spans 13 residues. The V gene's germline CDR1 is DFQATT and CDR2 SNEGSKA (reference sequence). Between the trimmed V and J ends, which lost 5 bases and 0 bases, there was a span of 11 bases. In DNA, the CDR3 is TGCAGTGCTGGGGCCGGCAGCTCCTACGAGCAGTACTTC. Its protein is CSAGAGSSYEQYF.

The V call is TRBV14, the J call TRBJ2-2; D remains ambiguous. Germline V lookup: CDR1 SGHDN, CDR2 FVKESK. V lost 7 bases and J 5 bases, leaving 14 bases between the germline ends. CDR3 size: 14 residues. The CDR3 nucleotides are TGTGCCAGCACCTCCCGCCGTTCAACCGGGGAGCTGTTTTTT. It codes for CASTSRRSTGELFF.

The table lists this clonotype with a few counts. V gene TRBV20-1 combines with J gene TRBJ2-4; D unresolved. V was shortened by 5 bases and J by 0 bases, with 14 bases between the two germline ends. Germline lookup yields CDR1 DFQATT and CDR2 SNEGSKA (reference sequence). The CDR3 spans 15 residues. CDR3 in DNA: TGCAGTGCTGGGCTACCTCCCCTAGCCAAAAACATTCAGTACTTC. Translated: CSAGLPPLAKNIQYF.

V is TRBV7-3 and J is TRBJ2-2; D call uncertain. This CDR3 has 17 amino acids. The V end was cut by 6 bases, the J end by 0 bases, with 17 bases between. Germline lookup yields CDR1 SGHTA and CDR2 FQGTGA. The chain's CDR3 is CASSFNGGTANTGELFF. DNA for the CDR3: TGTGCCAGCAGTTTTAACGGCGGCACCGCGAACACCGGGGAGCTGTTTTTT.

The sample holds many counts of this clonotype. The rearrangement links TRBV20-1 to TRBJ2-3; 11 bases match TRBD2. Trimming at V came to 4 bases and at J to 6 bases, leaving 12 bases not matched to a gene. CDR1 DFQATT and CDR2 SNEGSKA come from the germline V gene (reference sequence). This CDR3 region has 16 residues. CDR3 protein: CSANVLAGGSRDTQYF. CDR3 sequence (DNA): TGCAGTGCTAATGTGCTAGCGGGGGGCTCGAGGGATACGCAGTATTTT.

The chain has TRBV6-6 and TRBJ1-6, with 7 bases identical to TRBD1. Trimming took 8 bases from V and 10 from J; bases not matched to a gene: 8. The CDR3 extends over 13 amino acids. CDR1 and CDR2 (germline): MNHNY, SVGAGI (reference sequence). The CDR3 reads CASRGTDYSPLHF. The CDR3, as DNA: TGTGCCAGCCGGGGGACAGACTACTCACCCCTCCACTTT.

This clonotype was picked up many times. The chain carries TRBV19 and TRBJ2-1; the D gene is possibly TRBD1 (5 bases). The CDR3 covers 16 residues. Germline lookup yields CDR1 LNHDA and CDR2 SQIVND (reference sequence). Trimming shortened V by 2 bases and J by 8 bases, and 19 bases separated the two germline ends. This chain's CDR3 is CASSIRSWWGIDEQFF. CDR3 coding DNA: TGTGCCAGTAGTATAAGGTCGTGGTGGGGCATCGATGAGCAGTTCTTC.

This clonotype was counted at least ten times. V and J are TRBV3-1 and TRBJ1-1; D ambiguous. Germline V lookup: CDR1 LGHDT, CDR2 YNNKEL (reference sequence). V dropped 4 bases and J dropped 3 bases, with 9 bases sitting between them. The CDR3 extends over 13 amino acids. The CDR3 is CASSPSRDTEAFF. As DNA, the CDR3 is TGTGCCAGCAGCCCCTCAAGGGACACTGAAGCTTTCTTT.

This clonotype has ten or more counts. V and J are TRBV29-1 and TRBJ1-5; no firm D call. This CDR3 region has 12 residues. Germline V gene lookup returns CDR1 SQVTM and CDR2 ANQGSEA. V dropped 1 base and J dropped 7 bases, with 8 bases sitting between them. In nucleotides, the CDR3 is TGCAGCGTTGAAGGGTCGGGACAGCCCCAGCATTTT. Protein sequence: CSVEGSGQPQHF.

The rearrangement joins TRBV12-3 or TRBV12-4 to TRBJ2-3, with D possibly matching TRBD1 (5 bases). Trimming took off 5 bases at V and 8 bases at J, with 20 bases between the two ends. The CDR3 is 15 residues long. The CDR3 DNA sequence: TGTGCCAGCAGTCCGTCTGTAGACAGTCGTGGTACGCAGTATTTT. Protein: CASSPSVDSRGTQYF.

This clonotype was detected only a few times. The V call is TRBV20-1, the J call TRBJ2-3; 9 bases fit TRBD2. The V segment lost 0 bases and the J segment 2 bases; nucleotides outside the gene matches: 9. The CDR3 length is 17 residues. CDR1 is DFQATT and CDR2 is SNEGSKA in the germline V gene (reference sequence). The CDR3 loop is CSARDRQKREVTDTQYF. The CDR3 DNA reads TGCAGTGCTAGAGATCGCCAGAAGCGGGAGGTCACAGATACGCAGTATTTT.